Below, 21 T cell receptor beta chains from the same sample are listed, as sequenced in a study of OX40 agonist ivuxolimab in advanced cancers. Only in-frame clones appear in the TCRdb table, and some are missing; sequencing was by immunoSEQ multiplex PCR. There are around 20,000 clones in the sample; 85% to 90% occur only once, and roughly a fifth lies in the top ten. The sequencing here drew on CD4+ or CD8+ T cells sorted from blood, taken in a trial of the OX40 agonist ivuxolimab. The origin of the receptors is an adult with an advanced solid tumor such as melanoma, head and neck, liver or kidney cancer.

In the case of this clone: Other DNA sequences of this sample code for an identical CDR3. The chain has TRBV27 and TRBJ2-1; perhaps TRBD2 as D (5 bases). Between the trimmed V and J ends, which lost 3 bases and 8 bases, there was a span of 11 bases. Germline CDR1 reads MNHEY; CDR2 reads SMNVEV (reference sequence). The CDR3 has 13 residues. In nucleotides, the CDR3 is TGTGCCAGCAGTTTTTTGGGGAGCGATGAGCAGTTCTTC. Translation gives CASSFLGSDEQFF.

The chain employs TRBV19 and TRBJ2-1; TRBD2 matches 10 bases. V lost 2 bases and J lost 3; bases outside the gene matches: 4. The CDR3 has 16 amino acids. Germline V gene data show CDR1 as LNHDA and CDR2 as SQIVND (reference sequence). The DNA of the CDR3 is TGTGCCAGTAGTATAAGGACTAGCGGAGACTACAATGAGCAGTTCTTC. Its protein product is CASSIRTSGDYNEQFF.

J is TRBJ2-1 and V is TRBV29-1; D tentatively fits TRBD1 or TRBD2 (6 bases each). Trimming removed 4 bases at V and 4 bases at J, with 20 bases between. Germline V lookup: CDR1 SQVTM, CDR2 ANQGSEA. The CDR3 has 16 residues. The DNA of the CDR3 is TGCAGCGTTGTTCCGTCTGGGGGGCCTTGGTACAATGAGCAGTTCTTC. Encoded protein: CSVVPSGGPWYNEQFF.

This chain joins TRBV6-6 and TRBJ1-2, with unresolved D. With 0 bases removed from V and 2 bases from J, the gap between germline ends came to 7 bases. The CDR3 has 14 amino acids. Germline CDR1 is MNHNY and CDR2 is SVGAGI (reference sequence). CDR3 sequence: CASSYSGQNYGYTF. CDR3 coding DNA: TGTGCCAGCAGTTACTCAGGTCAGAACTATGGCTACACCTTC.

This clone was observed once. The chain carries TRBV7-3 and TRBJ2-2; D not resolved. Germline V lookup: CDR1 SGHTA, CDR2 FQGTGA. V was clipped by 5 bases and J by 8 bases, with 6 bases between them. The CDR3 loop spans 11 amino acids. The CDR3 loop is CASSPLGELFF. The CDR3 nucleotides are TGTGCCAGCAGCCCATTGGGGGAGCTGTTTTTT.

V is TRBV4-1 and J is TRBJ1-5; 10 bases align to TRBD1. Per germline, CDR1 MGHRA and CDR2 YSYEKL. This CDR3 contains 19 residues. Trimming removed 1 base from V and 2 bases from J; junction bases left unmatched: 11. The CDR3 region is CASSQGLSSGTGGNQPQHF. The CDR3 DNA sequence: TGCGCCAGCAGCCAAGGTCTTTCATCTGGGACAGGGGGCAATCAGCCCCAGCATTTT.

This clone was picked up one time. CDR3 bases: TGCGCCAGCAGCCAATTGACAGGGGGCGACGAGCAGTACTTC. Its translation: CASSQLTGGDEQYF. The chain couples TRBV4-1 to TRBJ2-7; 10 nucleotides agree with TRBD1. Germline V lookup: CDR1 MGHRA, CDR2 YSYEKL. The trim removed 2 bases at V and 5 bases at J, leaving 3 bases unmatched. This CDR3 has 14 amino acids.

About this clone itself: The junction departs from the called germline gene at one end, perhaps through a read error. Other DNA sequences in the same sample also yield this CDR3. The J gene is TRBJ2-1, the V gene TRBV7-3; D uncertain. The CDR3 has 14 residues. Germline CDR1 and CDR2: SGHTA and FQGTGA. In DNA form, the CDR3 reads TGCGCCAGCAGAGACCCGATCAAGGCCATCGTGCAGTTCTTC. Its protein product is CASRDPIKAIVQFF.

The V gene is TRBV5-1, the J gene TRBJ2-7; D is ambiguous. Germline assignment: CDR1 SGHRS and CDR2 YFSETQ. Deletions cut 4 bases from V and 0 bases from J, with 2 bases between. CDR3 length equals 11 residues. The DNA for the CDR3 is TGCGCCAGCAGCCACTCCTACGAGCAGTACTTC. Amino acids: CASSHSYEQYF.

The chain is built from TRBV7-9 and TRBJ2-1; 8 positions agree with TRBD2. Germline loops: CDR1 SEHNR, CDR2 FQNEAQ (reference sequence). V lost 5 bases, J lost 0 bases, and 12 bases stayed unmatched. The CDR3 length is 18 residues. The CDR3 bases are TGTGCCAGCAGCCTATCCCTTCAGCGGGGGAGCTCCTACAATGAGCAGTTCTTC. Translation gives CASSLSLQRGSSYNEQFF.

The chain joins TRBV6-5 to TRBJ2-7, with 8 nucleotides matching TRBD1. CDR1 is MNHEY and CDR2 is SVGAGI in the germline V gene. V was clipped by 9 bases and J by 6 bases; unmatched bases: 10. The CDR3 is made up of 13 amino acids. CDR3 nucleotides: TGTGCCAGGTCGACAGGGGAACAAGGCGAGCAGTACTTC. It translates to CARSTGEQGEQYF.

This clone was counted a single time. The junction departs from the called germline gene at one end, perhaps through a read error. This chain joins TRBV7-9 and TRBJ2-4, with D tentatively TRBD1 or TRBD2 (5 bases each). CDR3 size: 12 residues. Germline CDR1 and CDR2: SEHNR and FQNEAQ (reference sequence). CDR3 sequence (DNA): TGTGCCAGCAGCTTAGAGACAGACCGGAGGATCTTC. As protein: CASSLETDRRIF.

The chain employs TRBV9 and TRBJ2-2; unclear D gene. This CDR3 spans 12 amino acids. The V end lost 2 bases, the J end lost 5 bases, and 4 bases lay between the germline ends. From germline, CDR1 is SGDLS and CDR2 YYNGEE. The CDR3 is CASSVQTGELFF. CDR3 nucleotides: TGTGCCAGCAGCGTGCAAACCGGGGAGCTGTTTTTT.

The V gene is TRBV4-1, the J gene TRBJ2-3; 10 bases map to TRBD1. The CDR3 is made up of 16 amino acids. Trimming removed 0 bases from V and 5 bases from J; junction bases left unmatched: 5. Germline CDR1 is MGHRA and CDR2 is YSYEKL. The CDR3 nucleotides read TGCGCCAGCAGCCAAGATGTGGGGACAGGGGAAGATACGCAGTATTTT. Its translation is CASSQDVGTGEDTQYF.

The V gene is TRBV11-3, the J gene TRBJ2-3, with unresolved D. In germline, CDR1 is SGHNT, CDR2 YENEEA. This CDR3 comprises 13 residues. Between the trimmed V and J ends, which lost 1 base and 3 bases, there was a span of 5 bases. CDR3 in amino acids: CASSLAITDTQYF. CDR3 DNA: TGTGCCAGCAGCTTAGCGATTACAGATACGCAGTATTTT.

The J gene is TRBJ2-2, the V gene TRBV7-3; a weak D match, TRBD1 (6 bases). The V and J ends lost 0 bases and 2 bases respectively, with 13 bases between them. The CDR3 has 17 amino acids. Germline values: CDR1 SGHTA, CDR2 FQGTGA. Written as DNA, the CDR3 is TGTGCCAGCAGCTTAACGGTGGGACACCAAAACACCGGGGAGCTGTTTTTT. Protein product: CASSLTVGHQNTGELFF.

The table lists this clone with a count of one. V usage is TRBV14 and J usage is TRBJ2-7; TRBD1 or TRBD2 may be the D gene (7 bases each). Germline values: CDR1 SGHDN, CDR2 FVKESK. The CDR3 contains 16 residues. Between the trimmed V and J ends, which lost 3 bases and 0 bases, there was a span of 15 bases. The CDR3 DNA sequence: TGTGCCAGCAGCCAGAACAGGGGACTAATCTCCTACGAGCAGTACTTC. It yields the protein CASSQNRGLISYEQYF.

The gene calls are TRBV15 and TRBJ1-2; 11 nucleotides agree with TRBD1. The CDR3 spans 15 residues. The V gene end was trimmed by 4 bases and the J gene end by 4 bases; junction bases not matched to a gene: 5. Germline V lookup: CDR1 LNHNV, CDR2 YYDKDF (reference sequence). CDR3 sequence (DNA): TGTGCCACCAGCACTCGGACAGGGGGCGTCTATGGCTACACCTTC. It specifies CATSTRTGGVYGYTF.

The chain is built from TRBV10-3 and TRBJ2-7; D not certain. The CDR3 sequence is 14 residues long. Looked up from germline, CDR1 is ENHRY and CDR2 is SYGVKD. V lost 6 bases, J lost 1 base, and 13 bases lay in between. Written as DNA, the CDR3 is TGTGCCATCAGCCCGGCAGCCGGATCCTACGAGCAGTACTTC. It translates to CAISPAAGSYEQYF.

V is TRBV10-3 and J is TRBJ1-2, with D tentatively TRBD1 (6 bases). The CDR3 totals 14 residues. Trimming pared 3 bases from V and 2 bases from J, leaving 10 bases between. Germline V gene lookup returns CDR1 ENHRY and CDR2 SYGVKD. The CDR3 DNA is TGTGCCATCAGTGACTCAGACAGGAACTATGGCTACACCTTC. Translated, it gives CAISDSDRNYGYTF.

The chain joins TRBV2 to TRBJ2-5; 13 nucleotides agree with TRBD2. The trim removed 6 bases at V and 3 bases at J, leaving 4 bases unmatched. This CDR3 contains 15 residues. The germline CDR1 and CDR2 sequences are SNHLY and FYNNEI. This CDR3 is CASRRLAGGKETQYF. DNA for the CDR3: TGTGCCAGCAGGAGACTAGCGGGGGGTAAAGAGACCCAGTACTTC.